This TCR beta chain was sequenced for a study of blood T cell repertoires in COVID-19. TCRdb's table, derived via immunoSEQ multiplex PCR, lists solely in-frame clones and lacks some. The sample carries 350,000 to 450,000 clones, roughly nine tenths recorded once. The CDR3 covers 15 residues. Germline values: CDR1 MGHRA, CDR2 YSYEKL. The germline V and J ends were trimmed by 4 bases and 3 bases, with 16 bases remaining between them. The source of this sequence is a man aged 25 to 40 who had recovered from COVID-19. The sample taken for sequencing was PBMCs or T cells enriched from blood (not recorded which). The chain carries TRBV4-1 and TRBJ2-7; the D gene is possibly TRBD2 (6 bases). CDR3 residues: CASSPEPRGHYEQYF. The CDR3, as DNA: TGCGCCAGCAGCCCGGAGCCGCGGGGCCACTACGAGCAGTACTTC.